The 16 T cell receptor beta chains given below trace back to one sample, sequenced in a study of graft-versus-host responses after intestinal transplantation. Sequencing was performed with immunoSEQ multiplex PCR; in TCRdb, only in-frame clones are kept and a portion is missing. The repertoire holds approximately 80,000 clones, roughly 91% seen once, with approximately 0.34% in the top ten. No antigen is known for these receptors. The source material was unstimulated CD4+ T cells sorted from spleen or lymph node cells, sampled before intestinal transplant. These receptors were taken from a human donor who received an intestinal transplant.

The CDR3 region is CATSRQMNTEAFF. CDR3 coding DNA: TGTGCCACCAGCAGACAGATGAACACTGAAGCTTTCTTT. J is TRBJ1-1 and V is TRBV15; the D is unclear. The V and J ends lost 2 bases and 0 bases respectively, with 4 bases between them. The CDR3 loop spans 13 amino acids. CDR1 and CDR2 from the germline V gene are LNHNV and YYDKDF (reference sequence).

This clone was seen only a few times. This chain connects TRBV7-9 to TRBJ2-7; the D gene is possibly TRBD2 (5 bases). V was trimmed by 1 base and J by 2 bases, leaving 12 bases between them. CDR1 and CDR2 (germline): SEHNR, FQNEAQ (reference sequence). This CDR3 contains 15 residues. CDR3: CASSLGPGKTYEQYF. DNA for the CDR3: TGTGCCAGCAGCTTAGGGCCCGGGAAGACCTACGAGCAGTACTTC.

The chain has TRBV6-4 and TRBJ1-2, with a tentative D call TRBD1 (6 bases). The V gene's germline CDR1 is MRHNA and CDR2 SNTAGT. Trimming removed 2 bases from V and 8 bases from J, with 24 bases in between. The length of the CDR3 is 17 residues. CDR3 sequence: CASSDAMGGIYRAGYTF. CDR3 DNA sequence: TGTGCCAGCAGTGACGCTATGGGGGGGATATACAGGGCGGGCTACACCTTC.

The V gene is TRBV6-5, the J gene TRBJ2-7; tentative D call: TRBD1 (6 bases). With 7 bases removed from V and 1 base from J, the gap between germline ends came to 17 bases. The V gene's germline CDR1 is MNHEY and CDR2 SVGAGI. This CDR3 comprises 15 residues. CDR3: CASTYSQGPSYEQYF. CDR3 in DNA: TGTGCCAGCACCTACTCACAGGGTCCGTCCTACGAGCAGTACTTC.

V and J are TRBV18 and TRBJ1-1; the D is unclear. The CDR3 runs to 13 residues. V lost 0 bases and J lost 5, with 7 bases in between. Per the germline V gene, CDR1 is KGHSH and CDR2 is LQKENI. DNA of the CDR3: TGTGCCAGCTCACCACCAGCGGGGACTGAAGCTTTCTTT. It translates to CASSPPAGTEAFF.

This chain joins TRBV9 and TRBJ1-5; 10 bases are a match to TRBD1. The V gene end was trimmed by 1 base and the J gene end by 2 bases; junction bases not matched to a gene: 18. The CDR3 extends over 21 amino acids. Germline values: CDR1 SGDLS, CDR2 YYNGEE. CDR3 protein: CASSVLLGQGMPFRGNQPQHF. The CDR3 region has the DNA TGTGCCAGCAGCGTATTATTGGGACAGGGGATGCCTTTTAGGGGCAATCAGCCCCAGCATTTT. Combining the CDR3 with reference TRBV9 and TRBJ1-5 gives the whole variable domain DSGVTQTPKHLITATGQRVTLRCSPRSGDLSVYWYQQSLDQGLQFLIQYYNGEERAKGNILERFSAQQFPDLHSELNLSSLELGDSALYFCASSVLLGQGMPFRGNQPQHFGDGTRLSIL.

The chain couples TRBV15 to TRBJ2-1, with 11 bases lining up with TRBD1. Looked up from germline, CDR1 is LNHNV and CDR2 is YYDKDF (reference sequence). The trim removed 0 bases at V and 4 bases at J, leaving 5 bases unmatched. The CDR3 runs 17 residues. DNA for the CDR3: TGTGCCACCAGCAGAGATCGGGGGACAGGGGGTTACAATGAGCAGTTCTTC. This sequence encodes CATSRDRGTGGYNEQFF.

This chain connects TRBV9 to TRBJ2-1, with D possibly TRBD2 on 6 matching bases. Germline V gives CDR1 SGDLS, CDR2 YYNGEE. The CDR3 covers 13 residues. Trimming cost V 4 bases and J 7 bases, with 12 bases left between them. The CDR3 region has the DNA TGTGCCAGCAGCCGGGACTTTCTTAATGAGCAGTTCTTC. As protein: CASSRDFLNEQFF. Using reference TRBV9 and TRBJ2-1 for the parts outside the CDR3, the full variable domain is DSGVTQTPKHLITATGQRVTLRCSPRSGDLSVYWYQQSLDQGLQFLIQYYNGEERAKGNILERFSAQQFPDLHSELNLSSLELGDSALYFCASSRDFLNEQFFGPGTRLTVL.

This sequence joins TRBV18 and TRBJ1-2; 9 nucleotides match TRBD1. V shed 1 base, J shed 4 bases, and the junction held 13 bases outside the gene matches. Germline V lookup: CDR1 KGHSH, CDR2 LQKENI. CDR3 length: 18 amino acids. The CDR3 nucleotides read TGTGCCAGCTCACCACTCGTTACGGGGACAGGGACCTTCTATGGCTACACCTTC. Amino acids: CASSPLVTGTGTFYGYTF.

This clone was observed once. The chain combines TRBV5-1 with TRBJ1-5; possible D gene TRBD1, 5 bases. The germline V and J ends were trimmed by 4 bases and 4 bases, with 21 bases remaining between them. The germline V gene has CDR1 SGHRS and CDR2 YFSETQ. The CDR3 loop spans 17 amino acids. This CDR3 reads CASSPPDSSPLNQPQHF. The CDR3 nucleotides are TGCGCCAGCAGCCCTCCTGACAGTAGTCCCTTAAATCAGCCCCAGCATTTT.

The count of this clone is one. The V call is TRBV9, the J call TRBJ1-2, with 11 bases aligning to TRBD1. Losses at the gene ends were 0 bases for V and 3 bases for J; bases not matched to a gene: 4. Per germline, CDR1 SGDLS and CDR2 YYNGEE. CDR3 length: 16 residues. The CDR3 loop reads CASSVEMGQGDYGYTF. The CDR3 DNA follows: TGTGCCAGCAGCGTAGAAATGGGACAGGGGGACTATGGCTACACCTTC.

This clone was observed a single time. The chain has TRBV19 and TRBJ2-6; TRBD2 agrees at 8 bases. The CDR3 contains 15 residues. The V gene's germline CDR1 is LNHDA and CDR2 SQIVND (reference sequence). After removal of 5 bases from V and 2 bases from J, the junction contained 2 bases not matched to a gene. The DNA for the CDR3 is TGTGCCAGTAGTTTAGCGGGGACTGGGGCCAACGTCCTGACTTTC. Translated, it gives CASSLAGTGANVLTF.

CDR3 nucleotide sequence: TGTGCCAGCTCACCTGCGGGGGAAAAACTGTTTTTT. Its protein product is CASSPAGEKLFF. The chain couples TRBV18 to TRBJ1-4; D is undetermined. The CDR3 length is 12 residues. V lost 3 bases and J lost 8, with 7 bases in between. CDR1 is KGHSH and CDR2 is LQKENI in the germline V gene.

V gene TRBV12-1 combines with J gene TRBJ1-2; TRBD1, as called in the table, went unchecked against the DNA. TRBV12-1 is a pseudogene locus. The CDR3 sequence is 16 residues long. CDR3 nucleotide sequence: TGTGCCAGCAGCTCGCAGCTGGGACAGGGTCACTATGGCTACACCTTC. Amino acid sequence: CASSSQLGQGHYGYTF.

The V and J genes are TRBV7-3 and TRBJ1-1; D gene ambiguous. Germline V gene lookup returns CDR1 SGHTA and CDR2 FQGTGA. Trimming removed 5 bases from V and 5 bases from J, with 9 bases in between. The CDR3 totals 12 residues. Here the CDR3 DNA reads TGTGCCAGCAGCGACTTACGGACTGAAGCTTTCTTT. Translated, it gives CASSDLRTEAFF.

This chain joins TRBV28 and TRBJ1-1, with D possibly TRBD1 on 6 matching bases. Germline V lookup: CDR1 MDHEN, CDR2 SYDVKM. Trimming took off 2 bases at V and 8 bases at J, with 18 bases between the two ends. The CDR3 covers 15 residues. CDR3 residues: CASSLNADRSSEAFF. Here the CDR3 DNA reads TGTGCCAGCAGTTTAAATGCCGACAGGAGTTCCGAAGCTTTCTTT. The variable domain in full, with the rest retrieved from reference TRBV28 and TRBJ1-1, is DVKVTQSSRYLVKRTGEKVFLECVQDMDHENMFWYRQDPGLGLRLIYFSYDVKMKEKGDIPEGYSVSREKKERFSLILESASTNQTSMYLCASSLNADRSSEAFFGQGTRLTVV.